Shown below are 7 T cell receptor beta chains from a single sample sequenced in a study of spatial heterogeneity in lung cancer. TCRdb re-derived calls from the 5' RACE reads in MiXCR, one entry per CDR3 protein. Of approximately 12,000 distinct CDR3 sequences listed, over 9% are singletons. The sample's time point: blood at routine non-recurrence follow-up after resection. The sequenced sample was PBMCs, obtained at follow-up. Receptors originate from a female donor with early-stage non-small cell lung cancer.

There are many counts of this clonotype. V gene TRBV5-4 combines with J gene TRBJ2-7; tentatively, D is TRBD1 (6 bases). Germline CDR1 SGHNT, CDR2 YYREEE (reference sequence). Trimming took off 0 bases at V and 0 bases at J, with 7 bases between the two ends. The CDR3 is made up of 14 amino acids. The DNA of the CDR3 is TGTGCCAGCAGCTTGGGACAGGACTCCTACGAGCAGTACTTC. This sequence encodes CASSLGQDSYEQYF.

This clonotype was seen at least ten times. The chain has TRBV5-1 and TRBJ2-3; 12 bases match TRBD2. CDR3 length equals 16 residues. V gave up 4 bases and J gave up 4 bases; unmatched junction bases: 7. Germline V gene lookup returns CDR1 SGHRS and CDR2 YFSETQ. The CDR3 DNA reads TGCGCCAGCAGCATTGCTAGCGGGGGGGCTGCAGATACGCAGTATTTT. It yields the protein CASSIASGGAADTQYF.

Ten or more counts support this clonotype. The CDR3 DNA sequence: TGTGCCAGCAGCCGTACGACAGGGGGTCGTTATGGCTACACCTTC. As protein: CASSRTTGGRYGYTF. V and J are TRBV28 and TRBJ1-2; TRBD1 matches at 9 bases. Losses at the gene ends were 6 bases for V and 5 bases for J; bases not matched to a gene: 10. Germline CDR1 MDHEN, CDR2 SYDVKM. CDR3 length equals 15 residues.

The CDR3 region is CASSFWGKLEGSDTQYF. The CDR3 coding sequence is TGTGCCAGCAGCTTTTGGGGCAAACTAGAGGGGTCAGATACGCAGTATTTT. The chain carries TRBV7-8 and TRBJ2-3, with D possibly being TRBD1 or TRBD2 (5 bases each). From germline, CDR1 is SGHVS and CDR2 FQNEAQ. The CDR3 extends over 17 amino acids. Trimming took off 3 bases at V and 4 bases at J, with 20 bases between the two ends.

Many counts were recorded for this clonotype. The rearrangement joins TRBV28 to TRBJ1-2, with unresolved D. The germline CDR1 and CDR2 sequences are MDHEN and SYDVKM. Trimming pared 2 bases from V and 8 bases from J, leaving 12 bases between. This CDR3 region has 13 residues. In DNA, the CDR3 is TGTGCCAGCAGTTTACCTCCCTTATGGGGCTACACCTTC. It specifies CASSLPPLWGYTF.

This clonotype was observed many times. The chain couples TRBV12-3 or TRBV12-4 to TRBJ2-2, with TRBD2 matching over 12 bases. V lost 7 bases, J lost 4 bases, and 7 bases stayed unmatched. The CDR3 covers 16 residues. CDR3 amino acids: CASKLAGGLATGELFF. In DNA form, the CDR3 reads TGTGCCAGCAAACTAGCGGGGGGACTGGCCACCGGGGAGCTGTTTTTT.

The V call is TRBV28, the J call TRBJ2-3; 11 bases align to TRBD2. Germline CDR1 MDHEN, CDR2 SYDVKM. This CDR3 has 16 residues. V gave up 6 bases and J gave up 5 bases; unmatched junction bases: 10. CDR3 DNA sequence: TGTGCCAGCAGCCCACTAGGGACTAGCGGACGAGATACGCAGTATTTT. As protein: CASSPLGTSGRDTQYF.